The text below deals with one T cell receptor (beta chain). V was pared by 5 bases and J by 1 base, with 14 bases between. Germline lookup yields CDR1 SEHNR and CDR2 FQNEAQ (reference sequence). The length of the CDR3 is 15 residues. These data belong to a study of blood T cell repertoires in COVID-19. Turning to the study itself: Nucleic acid was either cDNA or gDNA, and it came from T cells, B-cell-depleted T cells, or PBMCs.

Cohort placement rested on clinical history that participants reported themselves. The repertoire was sequenced with immunoSEQ multiplex PCR; TCRdb's copy has only in-frame clones and lacks some. The table includes approximately 300,000 clones, around 84% detected once. Input material: PBMCs or T cells enriched from blood (not recorded which). The chain uses TRBV7-9 and TRBJ1-1; TRBD1 might be the D (6 bases). This sequence originates from a woman between 18 and 29 years old who had recovered from COVID-19. As DNA, the CDR3 is TGTGCCAGCAGCCATATCGGGGGGCAGAACACTGAAGCTTTCTTT. Translated: CASSHIGGQNTEAFF. The full variable domain, its missing parts supplied by reference TRBV7-9 and TRBJ1-1, is DTGVSQNPRHKITKRGQNVTFRCDPISEHNRLYWYRQTLGQGPEFLTYFQNEAQLEKSRLLSDRFSAERPKGSFSTLEIQRTEQGDSAMYLCASSHIGGQNTEAFFGQGTRLTVV.